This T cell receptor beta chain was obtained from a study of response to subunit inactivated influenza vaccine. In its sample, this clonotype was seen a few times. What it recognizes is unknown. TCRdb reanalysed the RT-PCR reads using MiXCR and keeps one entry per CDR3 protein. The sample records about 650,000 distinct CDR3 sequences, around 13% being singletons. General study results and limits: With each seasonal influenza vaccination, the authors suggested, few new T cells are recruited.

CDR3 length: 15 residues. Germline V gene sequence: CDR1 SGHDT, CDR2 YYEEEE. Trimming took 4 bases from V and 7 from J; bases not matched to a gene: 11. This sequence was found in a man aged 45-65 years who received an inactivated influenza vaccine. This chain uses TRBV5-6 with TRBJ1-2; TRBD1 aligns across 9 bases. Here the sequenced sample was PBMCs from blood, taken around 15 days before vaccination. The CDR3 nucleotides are TGTGCCAGCAGCGCCAACAGGGGGCTAGGGACTGGCTACACCTTC. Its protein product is CASSANRGLGTGYTF.